A selection of T cell receptor beta chains follows, all from one sample in a study of breast tumors, draining lymph nodes, adjacent tissues. TCRdb reanalysed the multiplex PCR reads using MiXCR and keeps one entry per CDR3 protein. The sample shows about 130,000 distinct CDR3 sequences, approximately 20% of them seen only once. The sequenced sample consisted of axillary lymph node tissue. The receptors originated from a female donor with breast cancer. Some clones in this sample may be carry-over from other donors' samples. Each CDR3 is given with its conserved first and last residue. A row's size may be missing; if present it is once, few, many or a size class.

clone size: many; J gene: TRBJ2-1; V gene: TRBV7-9; CDR3 protein: CASSLAGRLGNEQFF
clone size: many; J gene: TRBJ2-5; V gene: TRBV7-8; CDR3 protein: CASSLGDLAGGETQYF
clone size: NA; J gene: TRBJ2-1; V gene: TRBV6-6; CDR3 protein: CASSPGGLTYNEQFF
clone size: many; J gene: TRBJ1-3; V gene: TRBV9; CDR3 protein: CASSFHRDGNTIYF
clone size: many; J gene: TRBJ2-7; V gene: TRBV20-1; CDR3 protein: CSAADRNSYEQYF
clone size: many; J gene: TRBJ2-2; V gene: TRBV24-1; CDR3 protein: CATMRSGTGELFF
clone size: few; J gene: TRBJ1-3; V gene: TRBV5-4; CDR3 protein: CASSLAGLGNTIYF
clone size: many; J gene: TRBJ2-7; V gene: TRBV6-5; CDR3 protein: CASSSLKTGTNYEQYF
clone size: many; J gene: TRBJ2-7; V gene: TRBV6-2/TRBV6-3; CDR3 protein: CASRPSGRYEQYF
clone size: many; J gene: TRBJ1-2; V gene: TRBV7-8; CDR3 protein: CASSSGPAGYTF
clone size: NA; J gene: TRBJ2-3; V gene: TRBV4-2; CDR3 protein: CASSQGGAGGRSDTQYF
clone size: NA; J gene: TRBJ2-2; V gene: TRBV11-2; CDR3 protein: CASSRYLNTGELFF
clone size: NA; J gene: TRBJ2-7; V gene: TRBV30; CDR3 protein: CAWTPSPPYEQYF
clone size: NA; J gene: TRBJ1-2; V gene: TRBV12-5; CDR3 protein: CASGQSGARGYTF
clone size: many; J gene: TRBJ2-3; V gene: TRBV12-3/TRBV12-4; CDR3 protein: CASSLAGRGDTQYF
clone size: NA; J gene: TRBJ2-3; V gene: TRBV3-1; CDR3 protein: CASSQDHGTSDGTDTQYF
clone size: few; J gene: TRBJ2-5; V gene: TRBV6-6; CDR3 protein: CASSYSRGTGGRQETQYF
clone size: many; J gene: TRBJ2-1; V gene: TRBV7-2; CDR3 protein: CASSPTRGSNEQFF
clone size: many; J gene: TRBJ2-5; V gene: TRBV7-2; CDR3 protein: CASASHKETQYF
clone size: many; J gene: TRBJ2-2; V gene: TRBV24-1; CDR3 protein: CATSARGGGVGELFF
clone size: many; J gene: TRBJ2-1; V gene: TRBV10-1; CDR3 protein: CASSDPPNEQFF
clone size: many; J gene: TRBJ1-3; V gene: TRBV20-1; CDR3 protein: CSARLKDRARNTIYF
clone size: many; J gene: TRBJ2-7; V gene: TRBV19; CDR3 protein: CASSIDGTSVYYEQYF
clone size: few; J gene: TRBJ2-2; V gene: TRBV6-5; CDR3 protein: CASSYLEGGGELFF
clone size: many; J gene: TRBJ1-2; V gene: TRBV20-1; CDR3 protein: CSARPTDNGDYGYTF
clone size: many; J gene: TRBJ1-4; V gene: TRBV12-3/TRBV12-4; CDR3 protein: CASSPETGSNEKLFF
clone size: many; J gene: TRBJ2-1; V gene: TRBV30; CDR3 protein: CAWIRQGSYNEQFF
clone size: many; J gene: TRBJ1-5; V gene: TRBV19; CDR3 protein: CASSIQGQGVGQPQHF
clone size: NA; J gene: TRBJ2-4; V gene: TRBV6-1; CDR3 protein: CASSRDRAVGNIQYF
clone size: many; J gene: TRBJ2-2; V gene: TRBV6-1; CDR3 protein: CASSEDRDAGELFF
clone size: NA; J gene: TRBJ2-7; V gene: TRBV3-1; CDR3 protein: CASRGGTSGRTTSSYEQYF
clone size: many; J gene: TRBJ2-7; V gene: TRBV20-1; CDR3 protein: CSARVTGFEQYF
clone size: many; J gene: TRBJ1-2; V gene: TRBV20-1; CDR3 protein: CSAARDISNYGYTF
clone size: many; J gene: TRBJ2-7; V gene: TRBV12-3/TRBV12-4; CDR3 protein: CASSNLGYEQYF
clone size: many; J gene: TRBJ2-2; V gene: TRBV20-1; CDR3 protein: CSASGGSGRSGELFF
clone size: many; J gene: TRBJ1-4; V gene: TRBV6-2/TRBV6-3; CDR3 protein: CASSIAGTVGEKLFF
clone size: few; J gene: TRBJ2-1; V gene: TRBV30; CDR3 protein: CAWDNREGNEQFF
clone size: many; J gene: TRBJ2-7; V gene: TRBV6-1; CDR3 protein: CASSPRDISYEQYF
clone size: many; J gene: TRBJ1-5; V gene: TRBV15; CDR3 protein: CATSRAYNQPQHF
clone size: NA; J gene: TRBJ2-2; V gene: TRBV25-1; CDR3 protein: CASIRSGRETGELFF
clone size: many; J gene: TRBJ2-2; V gene: TRBV20-1; CDR3 protein: CSARPSNTGELFF
clone size: many; J gene: TRBJ2-7; V gene: TRBV7-8; CDR3 protein: CATRGASGSNEQYF
clone size: few; J gene: TRBJ2-2; V gene: TRBV24-1; CDR3 protein: CATSDSTDPNTGELFF
clone size: few; J gene: TRBJ2-3; V gene: TRBV2; CDR3 protein: CASRGLVFGGDTQYF
clone size: NA; J gene: NA; V gene: TRBV11-2; CDR3 protein: CASSLVGTSGPYNEQFF
clone size: many; J gene: TRBJ1-5; V gene: TRBV15; CDR3 protein: CATSPGQSSNQPQHF
clone size: many; J gene: TRBJ2-7; V gene: TRBV5-1; CDR3 protein: CASSLAGGVGEQYF
clone size: medium-sized; J gene: TRBJ1-2; V gene: TRBV28; CDR3 protein: CASIRLGQGLYGYTF
clone size: NA; J gene: TRBJ2-7; V gene: TRBV4-2; CDR3 protein: CASSQDLAGGRDEQYF
clone size: many; J gene: TRBJ2-5; V gene: TRBV20-1; CDR3 protein: CSGGAGQGGAQYF
clone size: many; J gene: TRBJ2-7; V gene: TRBV6-1; CDR3 protein: CASSLNRAYEQYF
clone size: many; J gene: TRBJ2-5; V gene: TRBV2; CDR3 protein: CASRPTSHPGETQYF
clone size: NA; J gene: TRBJ1-5; V gene: TRBV30; CDR3 protein: CAWEQGSNQPQHF
clone size: many; J gene: TRBJ2-6; V gene: TRBV2; CDR3 protein: CASSEVGGSGANVLTF
clone size: few; J gene: TRBJ1-2; V gene: TRBV6-1; CDR3 protein: CASSSSGPYTF